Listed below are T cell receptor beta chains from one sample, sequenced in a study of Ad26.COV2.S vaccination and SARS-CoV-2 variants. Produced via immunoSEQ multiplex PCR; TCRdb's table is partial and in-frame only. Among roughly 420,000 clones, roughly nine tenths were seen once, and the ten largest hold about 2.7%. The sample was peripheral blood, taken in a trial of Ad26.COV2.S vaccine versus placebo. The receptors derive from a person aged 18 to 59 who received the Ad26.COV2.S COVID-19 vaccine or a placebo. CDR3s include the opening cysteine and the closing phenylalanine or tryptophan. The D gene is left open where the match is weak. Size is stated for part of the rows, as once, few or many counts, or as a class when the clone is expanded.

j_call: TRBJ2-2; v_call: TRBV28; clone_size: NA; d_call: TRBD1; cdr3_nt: TGTGCCAGCAGTTTCGCCGGACAGGGTTCCGGGGAGCTGTTTTTT; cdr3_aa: CASSFAGQGSGELFF
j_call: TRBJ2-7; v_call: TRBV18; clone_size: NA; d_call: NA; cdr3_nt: TGTGCCAGCCGGGTGGGGGGTAAGGACGAGCAGTACTTC; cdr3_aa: CASRVGGKDEQYF
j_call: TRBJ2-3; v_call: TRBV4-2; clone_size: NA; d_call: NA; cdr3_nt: TGTGCCAGCAGCCCTTCCGCCGGAACAGGGTCTGTCACAGATACGCAGTATTTT; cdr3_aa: CASSPSAGTGSVTDTQYF
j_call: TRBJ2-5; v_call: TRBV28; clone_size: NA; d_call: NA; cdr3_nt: TGTGCCAGCAGTTTATTGGGCAGGATAGAGACCCAGTACTTC; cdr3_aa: CASSLLGRIETQYF
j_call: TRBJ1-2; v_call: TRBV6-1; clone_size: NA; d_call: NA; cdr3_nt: TGTGCCAGCAGTGAAAACGCACCGGGACAAGGATATGGCTACACCTTC; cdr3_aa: CASSENAPGQGYGYTF
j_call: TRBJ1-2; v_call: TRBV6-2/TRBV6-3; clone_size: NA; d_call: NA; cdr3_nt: TGTGCCAGCAGTCAGACAGGACAACTCTATGGCTACACCTTC; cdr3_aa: CASSQTGQLYGYTF
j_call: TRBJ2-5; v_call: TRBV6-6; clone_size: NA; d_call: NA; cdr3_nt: TGTGCCAGCAGTTACCTAGGAGGGCTGGAAGAGACCCAGTACTTC; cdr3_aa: CASSYLGGLEETQYF
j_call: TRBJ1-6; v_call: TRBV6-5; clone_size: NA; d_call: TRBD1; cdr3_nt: TGTGCCAGCAGGAGACAGGGGTTAGGAAGTTCACCCCTCCACTTT; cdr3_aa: CASRRQGLGSSPLHF
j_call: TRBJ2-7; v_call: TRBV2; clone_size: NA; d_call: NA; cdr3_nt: TGTGCCAGCAGTGAAAACTCAGGGACCTACGAGCAGTACTTC; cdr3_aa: CASSENSGTYEQYF
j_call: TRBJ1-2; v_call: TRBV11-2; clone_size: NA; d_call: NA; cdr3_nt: TGTGCCAGCAGCTTAGATCGCGTTAGACGGTATGGCTACACCTTC; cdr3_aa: CASSLDRVRRYGYTF
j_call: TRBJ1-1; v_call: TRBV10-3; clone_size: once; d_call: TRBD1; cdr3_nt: TGTGCCATCAGTGAGAGGGTCCACAGGGGGAACACTGAAGCTTTCTTT; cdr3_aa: CAISERVHRGNTEAFF
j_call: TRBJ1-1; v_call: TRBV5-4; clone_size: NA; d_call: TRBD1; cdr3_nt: TGTGCCAGCAGCTCTCCAGGGGGCGAGGGCACTGAAGCTTTCTTT; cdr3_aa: CASSSPGGEGTEAFF
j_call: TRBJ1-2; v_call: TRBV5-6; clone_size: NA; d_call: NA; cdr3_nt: TGTGCCAGCAGCCCATTTGTCGGTCTCTATGGCTACACCTTC; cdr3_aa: CASSPFVGLYGYTF
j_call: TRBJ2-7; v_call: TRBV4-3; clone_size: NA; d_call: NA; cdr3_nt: TGCGCCTCGAGCGGCGGGGACGAGCAGTACTTC; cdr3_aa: CASSGGDEQYF
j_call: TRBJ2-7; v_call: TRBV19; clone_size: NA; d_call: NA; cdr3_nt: TGTGCCAGTAGTATCTTGGACAGCGAGCAGTACTTC; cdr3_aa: CASSILDSEQYF
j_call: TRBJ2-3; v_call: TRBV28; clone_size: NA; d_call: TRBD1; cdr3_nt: TGTGCCAGCAGTTTAGCGAGACAGGGGATTGCCACAGATACGCAGTATTTT; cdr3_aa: CASSLARQGIATDTQYF
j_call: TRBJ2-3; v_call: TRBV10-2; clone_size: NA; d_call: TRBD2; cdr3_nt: TGCGCCAGCAGCGGACTAGCGGGAGTGGATACGCAGTATTTT; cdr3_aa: CASSGLAGVDTQYF
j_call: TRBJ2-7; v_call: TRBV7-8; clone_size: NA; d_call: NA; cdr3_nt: TGTGCCAGCAGCTTAAGAGACGGACCCTACGAGCAGTACTTC; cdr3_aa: CASSLRDGPYEQYF
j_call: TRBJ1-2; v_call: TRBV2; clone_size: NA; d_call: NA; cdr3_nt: TGTGCCAGCAGTGGTGCTGGGGGGACGGAGGGATTTAACTATGGCTACACCTTC; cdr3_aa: CASSGAGGTEGFNYGYTF
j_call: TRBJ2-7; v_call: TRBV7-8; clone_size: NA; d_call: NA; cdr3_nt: TGTGCCAGCAGCTTAGAGGCCGGGCTTCGCTACGAGCAGTACTTC; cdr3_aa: CASSLEAGLRYEQYF
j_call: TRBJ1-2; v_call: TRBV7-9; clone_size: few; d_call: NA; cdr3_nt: TGTGCCAGCAGCCAACCAGGGGAAGGCTACACCTTC; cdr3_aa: CASSQPGEGYTF
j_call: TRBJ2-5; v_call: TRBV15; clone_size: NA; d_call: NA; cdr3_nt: TGTGCCACCAGCAGAGATCCGGCCGAGACCCAGTACTTC; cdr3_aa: CATSRDPAETQYF
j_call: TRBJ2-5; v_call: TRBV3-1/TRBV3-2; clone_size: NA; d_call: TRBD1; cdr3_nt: TGTGCCAGCACCGACAGGGTCAGGTTCGGTGAGACCCAGTACTTC; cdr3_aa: CASTDRVRFGETQYF
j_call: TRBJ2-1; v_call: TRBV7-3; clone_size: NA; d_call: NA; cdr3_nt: TGTGCCAGCAGCTCGGCGGGGAATGAGCAGTTCTTC; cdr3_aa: CASSSAGNEQFF
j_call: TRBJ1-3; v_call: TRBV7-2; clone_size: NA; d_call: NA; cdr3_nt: TGTGCCAGCAGCCCCGATCGAGCTGGAAACACCATATATTTT; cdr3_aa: CASSPDRAGNTIYF
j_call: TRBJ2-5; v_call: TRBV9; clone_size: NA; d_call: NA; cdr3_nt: TGTGCCAGCAGCATCCGGGGGACGGAGACCCAGTACTTC; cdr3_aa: CASSIRGTETQYF
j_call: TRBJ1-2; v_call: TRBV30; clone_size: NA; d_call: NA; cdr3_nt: TGTGCCTGGAGCGGAAAAACAGGGAGTTTTGCTGGCTACACCTTC; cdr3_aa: CAWSGKTGSFAGYTF
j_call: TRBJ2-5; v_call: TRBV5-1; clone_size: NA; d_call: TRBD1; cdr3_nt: TGCGCCAGCAGCCCCGGTCTAGGACAGGGGGAGACCCAGTACTTC; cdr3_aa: CASSPGLGQGETQYF
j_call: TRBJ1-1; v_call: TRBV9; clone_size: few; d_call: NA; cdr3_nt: TGTGCCAGCAGCGTATTCGGGGGTGAAGCTTTCTTT; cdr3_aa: CASSVFGGEAFF
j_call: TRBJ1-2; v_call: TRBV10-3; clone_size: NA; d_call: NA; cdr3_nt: TGTGCCATCAGTGGAGTTGGCAGCGATAACTATGGCTACACCTTC; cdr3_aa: CAISGVGSDNYGYTF
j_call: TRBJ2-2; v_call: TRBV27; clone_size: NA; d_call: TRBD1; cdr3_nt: TGTGCCAGCAGCCTGGACAGGTACACCGGGGAGCTGTTTTTT; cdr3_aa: CASSLDRYTGELFF
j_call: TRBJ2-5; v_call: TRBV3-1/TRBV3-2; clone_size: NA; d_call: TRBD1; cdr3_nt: TGTGCCAGCAGCCAAGATCCGGGACAGGGGAGGCAAGAGACCCAGTACTTC; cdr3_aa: CASSQDPGQGRQETQYF
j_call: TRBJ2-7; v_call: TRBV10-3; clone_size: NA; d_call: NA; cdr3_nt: TGTGCCATCAGTGAGTCGTGGGACAAGACCTACGAGCAGTACTTC; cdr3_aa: CAISESWDKTYEQYF
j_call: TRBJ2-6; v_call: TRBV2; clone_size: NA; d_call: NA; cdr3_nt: TGTGCCAGCATCCCAACCGGGCCCTCACTCCACACTGGGGCCAACGTCCTGACTTTC; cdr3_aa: CASIPTGPSLHTGANVLTF
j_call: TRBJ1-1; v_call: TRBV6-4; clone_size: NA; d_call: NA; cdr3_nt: TGTGCCAGCAGTTCCGACACTGAAGCTTTCTTT; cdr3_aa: CASSSDTEAFF